What follows are 2 T cell receptor beta chains derived from one specimen sequenced in a study of PD-1 blockade in classical Hodgkin lymphoma. Generated by immunoSEQ multiplex PCR, the TCRdb table keeps only in-frame clones and is missing some. The top ten clones hold approximately 8.4% of a sample with around 26,000 clones, about 74% of them seen once. There was relapse after autologous stem cell transplantation in every patient, and there was variation in brentuximab vedotin exposure. Sample: peripheral blood mononuclear cells (PBMCs), taken before the second cycle of nivolumab. These receptors were taken from a human donor with classical Hodgkin lymphoma.

This chain uses TRBV7-3 with TRBJ2-1; 10 nucleotides line up with TRBD2. The CDR3 is made up of 23 amino acids. Looked up from germline, CDR1 is SGHTA and CDR2 is FQGTGA. With 0 bases clipped from V and 0 bases from J, the junction kept 20 bases outside the gene matches. CDR3 residues: CASSLTPGQIGLAGVPSYNEQFF. CDR3 bases: TGTGCCAGCAGCTTAACCCCGGGACAGATAGGGCTAGCGGGAGTACCCTCCTACAATGAGCAGTTCTTC.

This chain links TRBV10-2 with TRBJ2-7; the D gene is possibly TRBD2 (6 bases). CDR1 and CDR2 (germline): WSHSY, SAAADI. The V end was cut by 3 bases, the J end by 6 bases, with 15 bases between. CDR3 length equals 14 residues. CDR3 coding DNA: TGCGCCAGCAGTGATGGGGGGTCGCTGGCCGAGCAGTACTTC. Translation gives CASSDGGSLAEQYF.